One sample yielded the 5 T cell receptor beta chains listed below, sequenced in a study of patients and donors after allogeneic stem cell transplantation (dated by TCRdb to the early 2020s). To prepare the library, RT-PCR was applied. TCRdb records NextSeq 550 as the sequencer. TCRdb reprocessing: public reads trimmed at Q25 with fastp, clones called with MiXCR, in-frame beta chains kept. Each record represents a unique CDR3 protein, reported with the most common genes and DNA among its rows. The sample table contains hundreds of thousands of distinct CDR3 sequences; only one count was recorded for around 15% of them. The biggest ten clones account for around 7.2% of the sample. Sequencing was carried out using blood, either unsorted or a sorted T cell fraction (not recorded which). Source of these receptors: a human donor who was either an allogeneic HSCT recipient or a stem cell or donor lymphocyte infusion donor (not recorded which). It is not recorded whose cells these are; they may come from a transplant donor.

This clonotype was observed a few times. The rearrangement joins TRBV20-1 to TRBJ1-4; 7 nucleotides match TRBD1. The CDR3 sequence is 14 residues long. V dropped 5 bases and J dropped 8; count of bases not matched to a gene: 11. The V gene's germline CDR1 is DFQATT and CDR2 SNEGSKA (reference sequence). CDR3 in DNA: TGCAGTGCTCCAGGGGGGAACAGAAGGGAAAAACTGTTTTTT. Its protein product is CSAPGGNRREKLFF.

The CDR3 is CASSLDRGQEQYF. The CDR3 DNA follows: TGTGCCAGCAGTTTAGATAGGGGGCAAGAGCAGTACTTC. The rearrangement joins TRBV12-3 or TRBV12-4 to TRBJ2-7; 7 bases fit TRBD1. J lost 7 bases, V lost 1 base, and 4 bases had no gene match. The CDR3 loop spans 13 amino acids.

This clonotype was seen only a few times. The chain combines TRBV24-1 with TRBJ2-7; 7 bases are a match to TRBD1. V gave up 10 bases and J gave up 2 bases; unmatched junction bases: 7. The CDR3 sequence is 13 residues long. Germline V gene lookup returns CDR1 KGHDR and CDR2 SFDVKD. In nucleotides, the CDR3 is TGTGCCACTGGACAGGAGAACCCCTACGAGCAGTACTTC. Translating it yields CATGQENPYEQYF.

The table lists this clonotype with a few counts. This chain connects TRBV20-1 to TRBJ1-2; a possible D gene is TRBD1 (6 bases). The CDR3 runs 15 residues. Trimming shortened V by 0 bases and J by 7 bases, and 18 bases separated the two germline ends. Germline V gene lookup returns CDR1 DFQATT and CDR2 SNEGSKA (reference sequence). The CDR3 coding sequence is TGCAGTGCTAGAGAAGGCGGGACATCCTCTATTGGCTACACCTTC. Its translation: CSAREGGTSSIGYTF.

This clonotype was seen a handful of times. The gene calls are TRBV28 and TRBJ1-5; 8 bases are shared with TRBD1. V shed 6 bases and J 7 bases; nucleotides not matched to a gene: 8. The CDR3 has 14 amino acids. From germline, CDR1 is MDHEN and CDR2 SYDVKM. The chain's CDR3 is CASSDRGQGQPQHF. In nucleotides, the CDR3 is TGTGCCAGCAGCGACAGGGGCCAGGGACAGCCCCAGCATTTT.